This TCR beta chain was found in a study of blood T cell repertoires in COVID-19. Study-wide background: Italy, Spain and the United States were the sources of the convalescent and acute COVID-19 samples.

Germline V lookup: CDR1 MNHNY, CDR2 SVGAGI (reference sequence). This CDR3 has 14 residues. The V segment lost 4 bases and the J segment 10 bases; nucleotides outside the gene matches: 5. In the study's own analysis: Amplification of reference gene primers was used by the study to estimate nucleated cell counts. This table comes from immunoSEQ multiplex PCR, and its TCRdb copy is limited to in-frame clones, with some not included. V, J and clone size derive from that table, while D and trimming were established from the DNA sequence. Among around 9,500 clones listed, about 90% were seen once. V usage is TRBV6-6 and J usage is TRBJ1-6; 9 bases align to TRBD1. This receptor was identified in a woman aged 50 to 65 with active COVID-19. Sequencing was done on a sample of peripheral blood. CDR3 bases: TGTGCCAGCAGTTCCACAGGGGGCGAGTCACCCCTCCACTTT. Its protein product is CASSSTGGESPLHF.